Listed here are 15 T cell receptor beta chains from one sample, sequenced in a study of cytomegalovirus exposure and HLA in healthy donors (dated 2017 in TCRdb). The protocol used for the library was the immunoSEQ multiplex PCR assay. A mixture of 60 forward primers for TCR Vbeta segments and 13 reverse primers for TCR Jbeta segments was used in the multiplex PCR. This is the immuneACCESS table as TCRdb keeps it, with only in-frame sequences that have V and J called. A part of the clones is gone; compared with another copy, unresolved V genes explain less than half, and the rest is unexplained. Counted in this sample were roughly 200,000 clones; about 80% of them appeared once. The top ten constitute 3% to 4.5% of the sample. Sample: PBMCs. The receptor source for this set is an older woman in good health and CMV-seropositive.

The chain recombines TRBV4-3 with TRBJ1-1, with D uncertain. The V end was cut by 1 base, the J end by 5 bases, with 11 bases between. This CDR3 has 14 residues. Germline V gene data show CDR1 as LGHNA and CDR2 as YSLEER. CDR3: CASSQVAGGTEAFF. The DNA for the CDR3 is TGCGCCAGCAGCCAAGTCGCGGGAGGGACTGAAGCTTTCTTT.

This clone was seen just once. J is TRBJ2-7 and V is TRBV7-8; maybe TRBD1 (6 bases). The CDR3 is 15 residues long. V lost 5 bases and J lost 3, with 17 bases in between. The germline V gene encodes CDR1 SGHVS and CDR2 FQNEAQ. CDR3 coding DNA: TGTGCCAGCAGCAGATACCAGGGGCCGTACTACGAGCAGTACTTC. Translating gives CASSRYQGPYYEQYF. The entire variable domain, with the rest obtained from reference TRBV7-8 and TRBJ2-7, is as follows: GAGVSQSPRYKVAKRGQDVALRCDPISGHVSLFWYQQALGQGPEFLTYFQNEAQLDKSGLPSDRFFAERPEGSVSTLKIQRTQQEDSAVYLCASSRYQGPYYEQYFGPGTRLTVT.

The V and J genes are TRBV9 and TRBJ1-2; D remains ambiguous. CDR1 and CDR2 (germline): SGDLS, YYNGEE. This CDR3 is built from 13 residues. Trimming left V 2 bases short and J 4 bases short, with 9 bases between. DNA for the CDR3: TGTGCCAGCAGCGTGGGGAGCCTCTATGGCTACACCTTC. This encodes CASSVGSLYGYTF.

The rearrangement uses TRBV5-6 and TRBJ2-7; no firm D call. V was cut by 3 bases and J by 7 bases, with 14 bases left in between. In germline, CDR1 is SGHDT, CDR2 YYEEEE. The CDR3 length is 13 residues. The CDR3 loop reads CASSSPWAREQYF. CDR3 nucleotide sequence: TGTGCCAGCAGCTCCCCCTGGGCCAGGGAGCAGTACTTC.

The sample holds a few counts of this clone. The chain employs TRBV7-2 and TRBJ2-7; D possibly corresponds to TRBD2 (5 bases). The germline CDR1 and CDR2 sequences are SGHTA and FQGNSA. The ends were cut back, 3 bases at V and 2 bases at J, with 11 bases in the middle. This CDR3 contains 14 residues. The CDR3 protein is CASSLPGKPYEQYF. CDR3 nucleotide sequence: TGTGCCAGCAGCTTGCCCGGGAAACCCTACGAGCAGTACTTC.

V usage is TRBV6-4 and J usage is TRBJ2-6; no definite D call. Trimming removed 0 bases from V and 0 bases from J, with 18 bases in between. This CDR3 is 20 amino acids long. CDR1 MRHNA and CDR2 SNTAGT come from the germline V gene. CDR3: CASSDSYPAGPGSGANVLTF. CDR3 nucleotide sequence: TGTGCCAGCAGTGACTCGTATCCCGCAGGTCCCGGCTCTGGGGCCAACGTCCTGACTTTC.

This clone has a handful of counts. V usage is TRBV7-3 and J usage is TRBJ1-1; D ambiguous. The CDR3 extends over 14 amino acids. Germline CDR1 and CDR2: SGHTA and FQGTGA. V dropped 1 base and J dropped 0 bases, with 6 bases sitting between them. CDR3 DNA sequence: TGTGCCAGCAGCTTAATGTCAATGAACACTGAAGCTTTCTTT. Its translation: CASSLMSMNTEAFF.

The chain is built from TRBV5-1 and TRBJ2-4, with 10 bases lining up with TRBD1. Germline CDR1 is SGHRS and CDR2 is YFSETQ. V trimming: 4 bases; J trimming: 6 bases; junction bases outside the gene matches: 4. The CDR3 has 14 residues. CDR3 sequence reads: CASSEGQGVNIQYF. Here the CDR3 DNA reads TGCGCCAGCAGCGAAGGACAGGGGGTAAACATTCAGTACTTC.

CDR3 sequence reads: CASRTDADTQYF. CDR3 coding DNA: TGCGCCAGCAGGACAGACGCAGATACGCAGTATTTT. The chain recombines TRBV5-1 with TRBJ2-3, with a tentative D call TRBD1 (5 bases). The V end was cut by 5 bases, the J end by 4 bases, with 8 bases between. The CDR3 extends over 12 amino acids. Per germline, CDR1 SGHRS and CDR2 YFSETQ. The full variable domain, rest sourced from reference TRBV5-1 and TRBJ2-3, is KAGVTQTPRYLIKTRGQQVTLSCSPISGHRSVSWYQQTPGQGLQFLFEYFSETQRNKGNFPGRFSGRQFSNSRSEMNVSTLELGDSALYLCASRTDADTQYFGPGTRLTVL.

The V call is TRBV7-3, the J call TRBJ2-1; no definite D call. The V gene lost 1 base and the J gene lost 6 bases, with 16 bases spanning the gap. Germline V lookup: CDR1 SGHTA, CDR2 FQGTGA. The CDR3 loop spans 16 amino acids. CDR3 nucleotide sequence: TGTGCCAGCAGCTTAAACCGTGGATTAGGCGGCAATGAGCAGTTCTTC. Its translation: CASSLNRGLGGNEQFF.

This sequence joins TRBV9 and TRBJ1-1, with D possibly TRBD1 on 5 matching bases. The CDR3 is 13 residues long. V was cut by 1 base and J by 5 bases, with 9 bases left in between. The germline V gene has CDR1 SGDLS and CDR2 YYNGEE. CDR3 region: CASSVQGGTEAFF. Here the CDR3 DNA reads TGTGCCAGCAGCGTACAGGGCGGAACTGAAGCTTTCTTT. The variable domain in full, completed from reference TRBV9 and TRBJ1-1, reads DSGVTQTPKHLITATGQRVTLRCSPRSGDLSVYWYQQSLDQGLQFLIQYYNGEERAKGNILERFSAQQFPDLHSELNLSSLELGDSALYFCASSVQGGTEAFFGQGTRLTVV.

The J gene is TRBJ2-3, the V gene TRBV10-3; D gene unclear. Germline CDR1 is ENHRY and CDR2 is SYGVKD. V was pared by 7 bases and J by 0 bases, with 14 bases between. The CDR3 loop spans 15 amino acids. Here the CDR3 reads CAIMGPPLSTDTQYF. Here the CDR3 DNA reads TGTGCCATCATGGGCCCGCCACTTAGCACAGATACGCAGTATTTT.

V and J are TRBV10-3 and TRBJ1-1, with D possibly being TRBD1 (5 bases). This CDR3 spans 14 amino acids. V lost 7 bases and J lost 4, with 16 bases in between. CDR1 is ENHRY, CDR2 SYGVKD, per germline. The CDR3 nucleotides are TGTGCCATCAACCCCGGGCCAAGGGGCACTGAAGCTTTCTTT. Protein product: CAINPGPRGTEAFF.

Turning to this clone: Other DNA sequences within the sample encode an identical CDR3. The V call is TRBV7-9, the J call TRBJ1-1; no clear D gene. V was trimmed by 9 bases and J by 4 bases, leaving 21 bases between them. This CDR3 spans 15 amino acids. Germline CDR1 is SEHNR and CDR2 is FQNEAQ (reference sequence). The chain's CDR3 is CASSRRRVEVTEAFF. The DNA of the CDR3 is TGTGCCAGTAGCAGACGCCGGGTTGAGGTCACTGAAGCTTTCTTT.

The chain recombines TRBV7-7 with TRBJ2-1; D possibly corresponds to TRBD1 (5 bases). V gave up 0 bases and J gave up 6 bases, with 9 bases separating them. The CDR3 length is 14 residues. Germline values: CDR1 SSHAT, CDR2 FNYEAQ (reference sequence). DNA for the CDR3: TGTGCCAGCAGCTTAGCAGGGGCGCTCAATGAGCAGTTCTTC. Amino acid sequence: CASSLAGALNEQFF.